These T cell receptor beta chains were read from a single sample in a study of long-term antiretroviral therapy in people with HIV. Profiling relied on immunoSEQ multiplex PCR, and the TCRdb table lists in-frame clones only, not all of them. The top ten hold roughly 4.8% of the sample, which has roughly 16,000 clones, 70% to 90% seen once. This sample comprised unsorted PBMCs, obtained 0.5 years after starting antiretroviral therapy. All receptors derive from a woman aged 40 to 50 with HIV. Each CDR3 is given with its conserved first and last residue. D genes are given only for firm matches. Only some rows state a clone size, as once, few, many or a class for expanded clones.

v_gene	abundance	j_gene	d_gene	CDR3aa	CDR3nt
TRBV18	-	TRBJ2-5	-	CASSPSTGVGETQYF	TGTGCCAGCTCACCATCCACAGGAGTAGGGGAGACCCAGTACTTC
TRBV10-3	-	TRBJ1-3	-	CAIAPLSGGDSSGNTIYF	TGTGCCATCGCTCCCTTGAGCGGCGGGGACTCCTCTGGAAACACCATATATTTT
TRBV25-1	-	TRBJ1-2	-	CASSESPMSYGYTF	TGTGCCAGCAGTGAATCGCCGATGAGCTATGGCTACACCTTC
TRBV7-9	-	TRBJ1-5	-	CASSLGLNQPQHF	TGTGCCAGCAGCCTGGGCTTAAATCAGCCCCAGCATTTT
TRBV28	-	TRBJ2-5	-	CATSTKETQYF	TGTGCCACCAGTACGAAGGAGACCCAGTACTTC
TRBV10-3	-	TRBJ2-3	TRBD1	CASTGGSTDTQYF	TGTGCCAGTACAGGGGGTAGCACAGATACGCAGTATTTT
TRBV21-1	-	TRBJ2-7	-	CASSLPPSDRVHEQYF	TGTGCCAGCAGCCTTCCTCCCTCCGACAGGGTTCACGAGCAGTACTTC
TRBV4-3	-	TRBJ2-7	TRBD2	CASSQGLAGAYEQYF	TGCGCCAGCAGCCAAGGACTAGCGGGAGCCTACGAGCAGTACTTC
TRBV7-9	-	TRBJ2-2	TRBD1	CASSLPTGTGNTGELFF	TGTGCCAGCAGCCTACCCACCGGGACAGGAAACACCGGGGAGCTGTTTTTT
TRBV19	-	TRBJ2-3	-	CASNRQGMSTDTQYF	TGTGCCAGTAATCGGCAGGGGATGAGCACAGATACGCAGTATTTT
TRBV30	-	TRBJ2-5	-	CAWSPDSQETQYF	TGTGCCTGGAGTCCGGACAGCCAAGAGACCCAGTACTTC
TRBV27	-	TRBJ2-1	-	CASSLGALNSYNEQFF	TGTGCCAGCAGCCTTGGAGCTCTAAACTCCTACAATGAGCAGTTCTTC
TRBV21-1	few	TRBJ1-2	-	CGWTALYYGYTF	TGTGGTTGGACGGCGTTATACTATGGCTACACCTTC
TRBV9	-	TRBJ2-2	-	CASSGGINTGELFF	TGTGCCAGCAGCGGCGGGATTAACACCGGGGAGCTGTTTTTT
TRBV5-1	-	TRBJ2-7	-	CASSLAGEEPHF	TGCGCCAGCAGCTTGGCCGGGGAGGAGCCTCACTTC
TRBV7-9	-	TRBJ1-4	TRBD1	CASSSRPQGARLFF	TGTGCCAGCAGCTCCAGACCCCAGGGGGCTCGGCTGTTTTTT
TRBV6-5	-	TRBJ2-1	-	CASRSPNNEQFF	TGTGCCAGCAGGAGCCCCAACAATGAGCAGTTCTTC
TRBV5-1	-	TRBJ2-2	TRBD2	CASSSGLAGESNTGELFF	TGCGCCAGCAGCTCGGGACTAGCGGGAGAGTCGAACACCGGGGAGCTGTTTTTT
TRBV6-5	-	TRBJ2-7	-	CASSALRDEGEQYF	TGTGCCAGCAGTGCCCTCCGGGACGAGGGCGAGCAGTACTTC
TRBV29-1	-	TRBJ2-3	TRBD1	CSVEERQGVTDTQYF	TGCAGCGTTGAGGAAAGACAGGGGGTCACAGATACGCAGTATTTT